One and the same sample provided the 32 T cell receptor beta chains below, sequenced in a study of Graves' ophthalmopathy and Graves' hyperthyroidism. Amplified TCR beta CDR3 regions were obtained using RNA transcripts as template. Investigators did first-round RT-PCR with HTBI primers, then second-round multiplex PCR. A single record per CDR3 protein comes from TCRdb applying MiXCR to the multiplex PCR reads. The sample shows over 500,000 distinct CDR3 sequences, about 20% of them seen only once. What was sequenced was peripheral blood. These receptors all stem from a woman under 30 with stable Graves' hyperthyroidism. Some clones in this sample may be carry-over from other donors' samples.

This clonotype was observed a few times. This sequence joins TRBV27 and TRBJ1-1; D is unresolved. Germline values: CDR1 MNHEY, CDR2 SMNVEV (reference sequence). V was pared by 0 bases and J by 6 bases, with 11 bases between. The CDR3 is 14 amino acids. The CDR3 DNA reads TGTGCCAGCAGTTTATCCCGTTCGGGTCCTGAAGCTTTCTTT. Its translation: CASSLSRSGPEAFF.

This clonotype was counted many times. This sequence joins TRBV9 and TRBJ1-5; D call uncertain. There are 13 residues in the CDR3. V was trimmed by 3 bases and J by 6 bases, leaving 10 bases between them. Per the germline V gene, CDR1 is SGDLS and CDR2 is YYNGEE. This chain's CDR3 is CASSEWGSQPQHF. In DNA, the CDR3 is TGTGCCAGCAGCGAGTGGGGTAGTCAGCCCCAGCATTTT.

The chain links TRBV6-5 to TRBJ2-7, with 7 positions matching TRBD2. V shed 0 bases, J shed 3 bases, and the junction held 8 bases outside the gene matches. Per the germline V gene, CDR1 is MNHEY and CDR2 is SVGAGI. CDR3 size: 16 residues. The CDR3 here is CASSYSAGTTFYEQYF. CDR3 DNA sequence: TGTGCCAGCAGTTACTCGGCCGGGACTACATTCTACGAGCAGTACTTC.

This clonotype was seen ten or more times. This chain joins TRBV4-1 and TRBJ1-2; 8 bases are a match to TRBD1. CDR1 and CDR2 from the germline V gene are MGHRA and YSYEKL. CDR3 length: 17 amino acids. The junction had 11 bases not matched to a gene; V was cut back by 5 bases and J by 0 bases. The CDR3 DNA reads TGCGCCAGCAGCGTAATCAGGGGGCCCCGAGCTAACTATGGCTACACCTTC. Translation: CASSVIRGPRANYGYTF.

This CDR3 reads CASTGLAGGPGKNIQYF. The CDR3 DNA sequence: TGTGCCAGCACGGGGCTAGCGGGGGGGCCAGGGAAAAACATTCAGTACTTC. The V gene is TRBV2, the J gene TRBJ2-4; 12 nucleotides line up with TRBD2. The V and J ends lost 7 bases and 4 bases, in that order; junction bases with no gene match: 11. The CDR3 contains 17 residues. The germline V gene has CDR1 SNHLY and CDR2 FYNNEI.

This clonotype appeared a few times. The gene calls are TRBV6-1 and TRBJ2-2, with 9 positions matching TRBD2. Germline CDR1 and CDR2: MNHNS and SASEGT. V lost 1 base and J lost 7; bases outside the gene matches: 7. The CDR3 is made up of 16 amino acids. CDR3 amino acids: CASSEVASGVGGELFF. CDR3 DNA: TGTGCCAGCAGTGAAGTTGCTAGCGGGGTTGGCGGGGAGCTGTTTTTT.

V usage is TRBV24-1 and J usage is TRBJ2-7, with D uncertain. From germline, CDR1 is KGHDR and CDR2 SFDVKD. The CDR3 runs to 11 residues. V was shortened by 3 bases and J by 3 bases, with 2 bases between the two germline ends. CDR3 in amino acids: CATSDIYEQYF. CDR3 sequence (DNA): TGTGCCACCAGTGATATCTACGAGCAGTACTTC.

This clonotype occurred a few times. CDR3 in amino acids: CSVGNRAAGFFNYGYTF. The CDR3 DNA is TGCAGCGTCGGGAACCGTGCAGCAGGGTTTTTCAACTATGGCTACACCTTC. This chain connects TRBV29-1 to TRBJ1-2; tentative D call: TRBD1 (5 bases). Per germline, CDR1 SQVTM and CDR2 ANQGSEA. The CDR3 sequence is 17 residues long. V was clipped by 6 bases and J by 2 bases, with 25 bases between them.

The CDR3 coding sequence is TGTGCCTGGAGTGTACGTTCCTATGGCTACACCTTC. Protein product: CAWSVRSYGYTF. This sequence joins TRBV30 and TRBJ1-2; the D is unclear. V lost 0 bases and J lost 4, with 6 bases in between. Germline assignment: CDR1 GTSNPN and CDR2 SVGIG (reference sequence). The CDR3 sequence is 12 residues long.

This clonotype is a singleton in its sample. The CDR3: CASSGGTGKAFF. The CDR3 DNA reads as TGTGCCAGCAGCGGGGGCACCGGGAAAGCTTTCTTT. V gene TRBV6-1 combines with J gene TRBJ1-1; D may be TRBD1 (6 bases). The V and J ends lost 6 bases and 9 bases respectively, with 14 bases between them. This CDR3 region has 12 residues. Germline lookup yields CDR1 MNHNS and CDR2 SASEGT.

Ten or more counts support this clonotype. The chain carries TRBV13 and TRBJ2-2; possibly TRBD2 for D (6 bases). Germline V gives CDR1 PRHDT, CDR2 FYEKMQ (reference sequence). The CDR3 covers 13 residues. Deletions cut 4 bases from V and 5 bases from J, with 8 bases between. CDR3 protein: CASSSEGTGELFF. The CDR3 DNA reads as TGTGCCAGCAGCTCGGAGGGAACCGGGGAGCTGTTTTTT.

This clonotype appeared many times. The gene calls are TRBV12-3 or TRBV12-4 and TRBJ2-2; D is ambiguous. This CDR3 is built from 16 residues. Between the trimmed V and J ends, which lost 3 bases and 5 bases, there was a span of 16 bases. CDR3 DNA: TGTGCCAGCAGTTTGCAATCGCTTAGGCTGACCGGGGAGCTGTTTTTT. This codes for CASSLQSLRLTGELFF.

This clonotype appeared many times. V and J are TRBV28 and TRBJ2-4; D remains ambiguous. The germline V and J ends were trimmed by 6 bases and 6 bases, with 12 bases remaining between them. CDR1 is MDHEN and CDR2 is SYDVKM in the germline V gene. The CDR3 totals 13 residues. The CDR3 protein is CASRPEYPNIQYF. The CDR3 DNA reads as TGTGCCAGCAGACCCGAGTACCCAAACATTCAGTACTTC.

The CDR3 loop reads CASSFSGSHTGELFF. Written as DNA, the CDR3 is TGTGCCAGCAGCTTTAGCGGGAGCCACACCGGGGAGCTGTTTTTT. V gene TRBV7-2 combines with J gene TRBJ2-2; 9 nucleotides line up with TRBD2. The CDR3 consists of 15 residues. Trimming cost V 3 bases and J 3 bases; bases outside gene matches: 2. Germline assignment: CDR1 SGHTA and CDR2 FQGNSA.

The sample holds many counts of this clonotype. The rearrangement joins TRBV28 to TRBJ1-1; no clear D. Trimming shortened V by 7 bases and J by 1 base, and 7 bases separated the two germline ends. Germline V lookup: CDR1 MDHEN, CDR2 SYDVKM. The CDR3 length is 12 residues. In DNA, the CDR3 is TGTGCCAGCATCAAAGAGAACACTGAAGCTTTCTTT. Translating it yields CASIKENTEAFF.

The sample holds many counts of this clonotype. This chain connects TRBV6-5 to TRBJ1-1; D not certain. Germline V gene lookup returns CDR1 MNHEY and CDR2 SVGAGI. The CDR3 spans 15 residues. V lost 2 bases and J 1 base, leaving 11 bases between the germline ends. CDR3 loop: CASSYGGRENTEAFF. DNA of the CDR3: TGTGCCAGCAGTTACGGCGGAAGGGAGAACACTGAAGCTTTCTTT.

This clonotype occurred many times. This chain connects TRBV6-2 or TRBV6-3 to TRBJ2-5, with TRBD2 matching 8 bases. The CDR3 has 14 amino acids. The germline gives CDR1 MNHEY, CDR2 SVGEGT. V lost 7 bases and J lost 2; bases outside the gene matches: 6. DNA of the CDR3: TGTGCCAGCATCCTAGCGGGCGCGCAAGAGACCCAGTACTTC. This encodes CASILAGAQETQYF.

This clonotype has a count of ten or more. V and J are TRBV12-3 or TRBV12-4 and TRBJ1-2; 8 nucleotides line up with TRBD1. This CDR3 is 12 amino acids long. The ends lost 7 bases at V and 7 bases at J; junction bases unmatched: 5. The CDR3 here is CASTWGQVGYTF. In nucleotides, the CDR3 is TGTGCCAGCACCTGGGGACAGGTTGGCTACACCTTC.

This clonotype has ten or more counts. The rearrangement links TRBV19 to TRBJ1-5; D call uncertain. Trimming left V 9 bases short and J 1 base short, with 10 bases between. The CDR3 is made up of 13 amino acids. Germline V gene data show CDR1 as LNHDA and CDR2 as SQIVND (reference sequence). The CDR3 loop reads CASRQRSNQPQHF. In nucleotides, the CDR3 is TGTGCCAGCCGCCAAAGGAGCAATCAGCCCCAGCATTTT.

This clonotype was counted many times. CDR3 in amino acids: CASSDPRGTPAYEQYF. CDR3 sequence (DNA): TGTGCCAGCAGTGATCCACGGGGGACACCGGCCTACGAGCAGTACTTC. The chain is built from TRBV6-2 or TRBV6-3 and TRBJ2-7; D may match TRBD1 or TRBD2 (6 bases each). V shed 5 bases and J shed 2 bases, with 19 bases lying between them. This CDR3 is 16 amino acids long. The germline gives CDR1 MNHEY, CDR2 SVGEGT.

The sample holds a few counts of this clonotype. This chain uses TRBV5-1 with TRBJ1-1, with D unresolved. Deletions cut 0 bases from V and 11 bases from J, with 14 bases between. CDR1 is SGHRS and CDR2 is YFSETQ in the germline V gene. The CDR3 loop spans 13 amino acids. CDR3: CASSLESPLSAFF. In nucleotides, the CDR3 is TGCGCCAGCAGCTTGGAGTCACCGTTAAGCGCTTTCTTT.

This rearrangement joins TRBV7-9 to TRBJ2-5, with TRBD2 matching 10 bases. Germline V lookup: CDR1 SEHNR, CDR2 FQNEAQ (reference sequence). The V segment lost 5 bases and the J segment 4 bases; nucleotides outside the gene matches: 7. The CDR3 loop spans 15 amino acids. The DNA for the CDR3 is TGTGCCAGCAGCGGGAGGATAGCGGGGGGAGAGACCCAGTACTTC. It translates to CASSGRIAGGETQYF.

This clonotype was found many times. The rearrangement uses TRBV6-5 and TRBJ2-7; perhaps TRBD1 as D (6 bases). The CDR3 extends over 14 amino acids. The germline CDR1 and CDR2 sequences are MNHEY and SVGAGI. V was clipped by 6 bases and J by 3 bases, with 15 bases between them. This chain's CDR3 is CASSWTVGDYEQYF. DNA of the CDR3: TGTGCCAGCAGCTGGACAGTTGGGGACTACGAGCAGTACTTC.

This clonotype was counted ten times or more. The chain joins TRBV27 to TRBJ1-5; 7 nucleotides align to TRBD1. The germline gives CDR1 MNHEY, CDR2 SMNVEV (reference sequence). J lost 6 bases, V lost 3 bases, and 8 bases had no gene match. This CDR3 contains 15 residues. The CDR3 DNA sequence: TGTGCCAGCAGTTTCAGGGGGGAGCTCTTTCAGCCCCAGCATTTT. This translates into CASSFRGELFQPQHF.

This clonotype turned up a few times. This rearrangement joins TRBV7-9 to TRBJ1-5; a possible D gene is TRBD1 (5 bases). CDR3 length equals 13 residues. V lost 0 bases and J lost 9, with 9 bases in between. CDR1 is SEHNR, CDR2 FQNEAQ, per germline (reference sequence). As DNA, the CDR3 is TGTGCCAGCAGCTTAGCGGGGACCGGGCCCCAGCATTTT. Translating gives CASSLAGTGPQHF.

For the CDR3, the DNA is TGTGCCTGGGCCCCTAGCGTCACTCAAAACATTCAGTACTTC. Its protein is CAWAPSVTQNIQYF. The V call is TRBV30, the J call TRBJ2-4; maybe TRBD2 (6 bases). Germline CDR1 reads GTSNPN; CDR2 reads SVGIG (reference sequence). This CDR3 region has 14 residues. With 5 bases removed from V and 5 bases from J, the gap between germline ends came to 16 bases. Based on the CDR3 plus reference TRBV30 and TRBJ2-4, the full variable domain is SQTIHQWPATLVQPVGSPLSLECTVEGTSNPNLYWYRQAAGRGLQLLFYSVGIGQISSEVPQNLSASRPQDRQFILSSKKLLLSDSGFYLCAWAPSVTQNIQYFGAGTRLSVL.

The rearrangement joins TRBV12-3 or TRBV12-4 to TRBJ2-5, with 7 bases that match TRBD1. The CDR3 sequence is 15 residues long. Trimming removed 3 bases from V and 5 bases from J; junction bases left unmatched: 9. CDR3 amino acids: CASSFDRDDWETQYF. The CDR3 DNA reads as TGTGCCAGCAGTTTTGACAGGGATGATTGGGAGACCCAGTACTTC.

V and J are TRBV20-1 and TRBJ1-2, with D perhaps matching TRBD1 (6 bases). This CDR3 spans 14 amino acids. The germline gives CDR1 DFQATT, CDR2 SNEGSKA (reference sequence). V gave up 6 bases and J gave up 0 bases, with 14 bases separating them. The CDR3, as DNA: TGCAGTGCCAACCGGGACATCTCTAACTATGGCTACACCTTC. Protein sequence: CSANRDISNYGYTF.

This clonotype was observed a handful of times. CDR3 nucleotides: TGTGCCAGCAGTTTATGGGGGGAGGGAAAGGAGACCCAGTACTTC. Protein: CASSLWGEGKETQYF. The chain joins TRBV28 to TRBJ2-5; 7 bases agree with TRBD2. CDR1 and CDR2 from the germline V gene are MDHEN and SYDVKM. Unmatched junction bases numbered 6, after V lost 0 bases and J lost 5 bases. This CDR3 spans 15 amino acids.

This clonotype was seen ten or more times. CDR3 residues: CASSLRPGQGFSEAFF. Written as DNA, the CDR3 is TGTGCCAGCAGTTTACGGCCGGGACAGGGTTTTTCTGAAGCTTTCTTT. This chain connects TRBV12-3 or TRBV12-4 to TRBJ1-1; the match to TRBD1 covers 9 bases. The V and J ends lost 2 bases and 6 bases, in that order; junction bases with no gene match: 10. This CDR3 region has 16 residues.

This clonotype has at least ten counts. The genes are TRBV5-1 and TRBJ2-7; 8 bases line up with TRBD1. Losses at the gene ends were 2 bases for V and 2 bases for J; bases not matched to a gene: 6. This CDR3 is built from 15 residues. Germline assignment: CDR1 SGHRS and CDR2 YFSETQ. CDR3 sequence reads: CASSFDPGQAYEQYF. The CDR3 DNA is TGCGCCAGCAGCTTCGATCCGGGACAGGCCTACGAGCAGTACTTC.

Many counts were recorded for this clonotype. J is TRBJ1-2 and V is TRBV6-5; D is undetermined. Trimming left V 2 bases short and J 8 bases short, with 15 bases between. CDR1 and CDR2 from the germline V gene are MNHEY and SVGAGI. The CDR3 consists of 14 residues. The CDR3 sequence is CASSYRDLDLGYTF. The DNA of the CDR3 is TGTGCCAGCAGTTACCGCGACTTGGATCTCGGCTACACCTTC.